This TCR beta chain was sequenced for a study of cytomegalovirus exposure and HLA in healthy donors. Overall study: The same platform used for the approximately 670 first-cohort repertoires was also used for the 100 to 150 validation repertoires, as a later analysis reported.

This table comes from immunoSEQ multiplex PCR, and its TCRdb copy is limited to in-frame clones, with some not included. The sample includes around 160,000 clones, roughly nine tenths of them seen just once. Trimming took 3 bases from V and 1 from J, leaving 3 bases between them. The germline V gene has CDR1 SGHDN and CDR2 FVKESK. The CDR3 runs 13 residues. Findings of the study overall: It was reported that the classifier diagnosed cytomegalovirus status with high specificity and sensitivity in both the original and validation cohorts. Investigators reported 164 TCR beta chains as tied to cytomegalovirus.

As concerns this clone: Its antigen is currently unknown.

This TCR came from a woman aged 18-35 years in good health and CMV-seropositive. The genes are TRBV14 and TRBJ1-4; D gene uncertain. Specimen: PBMCs. CDR3 amino acids: CASSHGTNEKLFF. In DNA form, the CDR3 reads TGTGCCAGCAGCCACGGAACTAATGAAAAACTGTTTTTT.